The source of this T cell receptor beta chain is a study of a mutant IDH1 vaccine in newly diagnosed glioma. Indicated time point: baseline, week 1 (first vaccination visit). Treatment denoted: pre-vaccination baseline after standard-of-care therapy. V lost 6 bases and J lost 2; bases outside the gene matches: 6. Germline V gene lookup returns CDR1 MNHNS and CDR2 SASEGT. The CDR3 loop spans 14 amino acids. TCRdb keeps only in-frame clones here, not all; method: immunoSEQ multiplex PCR. This table holds 30,000 to 40,000 clones, 80% to 95% found once. The chain recombines TRBV6-1 with TRBJ2-7; 8 bases are a match to TRBD1. The specimen comprised PBMCs, sampled from a glioma patient treated with radiotherapy, temozolomide or both. The receptor's source is a man between 18 and 29 years old with glioma. The CDR3 reads CASSYGQGPYEQYF. In DNA form, the CDR3 reads TGTGCCAGCAGCTATGGACAGGGTCCCTACGAGCAGTACTTC.